This T cell receptor (beta chain) derives from a study of CD8 T cells in ankylosing spondylitis. TCRdb reprocessed the 5' RACE reads with MiXCR, giving one entry per CDR3 protein. The sample holds about 240,000 distinct CDR3 sequences; under 8.5% are singletons and the top ten take more than 4.5%. This clonotype was picked up many times. V was pared by 5 bases and J by 0 bases, with 11 bases between. Germline loops: CDR1 PRHDT, CDR2 FYEKMQ (reference sequence). The CDR3 has 14 amino acids. The sequence was obtained from a female donor with ankylosing spondylitis or in good health (not recorded which). The sequencing input was blood, either unsorted or a sorted T cell fraction (not recorded which). The chain is built from TRBV13 and TRBJ2-7; D possibly corresponds to TRBD1 (6 bases). CDR3 nucleotide sequence: TGTGCCAGCAGCCCCCGGGACAACTCCTACGAGCAGTACTTC. It translates to CASSPRDNSYEQYF.